This TCR beta chain was documented in a study of T-cell memory formation after mild COVID-19. Overall study findings and caveats: Cross-reactive memory appears to have joined, as suggested by some responding clones showing up in pre-infection memory.

The length of the CDR3 is 20 residues. Germline CDR1 SEHNR, CDR2 FQNEAQ (reference sequence). V was cut by 5 bases and J by 0 bases, with 26 bases left in between. Via MiXCR, TCRdb re-called the 5' RACE reads, giving one row per CDR3 protein. The data contain 200,000 to 250,000 distinct CDR3 sequences, more than 9% of them singletons. This clonotype was seen a few times. What it binds is unknown. V usage is TRBV7-9 and J usage is TRBJ2-1; possibly TRBD1 for D (6 bases). This receptor was taken from a man aged 18 to 29 who had mild COVID-19 (a few samples of this study predate the infection). Cell type and time point are not known. Sequenced input: PBMCs or a T cell subset sorted from them (not recorded which). CDR3 nucleotide sequence: TGTGCCAGCAGCCCGATCCGGGACACCGATATTAGGAGCTCCTACAATGAGCAGTTCTTC. This codes for CASSPIRDTDIRSSYNEQFF.